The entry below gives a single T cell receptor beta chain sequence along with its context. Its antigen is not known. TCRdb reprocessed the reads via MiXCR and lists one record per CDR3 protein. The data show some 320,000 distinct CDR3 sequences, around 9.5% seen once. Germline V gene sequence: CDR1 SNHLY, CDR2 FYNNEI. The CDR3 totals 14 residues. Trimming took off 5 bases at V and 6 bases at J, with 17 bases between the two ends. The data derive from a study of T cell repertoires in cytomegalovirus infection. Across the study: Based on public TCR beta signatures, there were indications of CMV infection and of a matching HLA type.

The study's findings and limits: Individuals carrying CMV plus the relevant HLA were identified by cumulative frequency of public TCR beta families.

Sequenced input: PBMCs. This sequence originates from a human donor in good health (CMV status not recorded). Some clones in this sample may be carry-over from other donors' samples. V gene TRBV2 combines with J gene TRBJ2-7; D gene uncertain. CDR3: CASSPSITLGEQYF. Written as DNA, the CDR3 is TGTGCCAGCAGTCCCTCAATAACCCTCGGCGAGCAGTACTTC. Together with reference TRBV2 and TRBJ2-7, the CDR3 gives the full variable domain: EPEVTQTPSHQVTQMGQEVILRCVPISNHLYFYWYRQILGQKVEFLVSFYNNEISEKSEIFDDQFSVERPDGSNFTLKIRSTKLEDSAMYFCASSPSITLGEQYFGPGTRLTVT.